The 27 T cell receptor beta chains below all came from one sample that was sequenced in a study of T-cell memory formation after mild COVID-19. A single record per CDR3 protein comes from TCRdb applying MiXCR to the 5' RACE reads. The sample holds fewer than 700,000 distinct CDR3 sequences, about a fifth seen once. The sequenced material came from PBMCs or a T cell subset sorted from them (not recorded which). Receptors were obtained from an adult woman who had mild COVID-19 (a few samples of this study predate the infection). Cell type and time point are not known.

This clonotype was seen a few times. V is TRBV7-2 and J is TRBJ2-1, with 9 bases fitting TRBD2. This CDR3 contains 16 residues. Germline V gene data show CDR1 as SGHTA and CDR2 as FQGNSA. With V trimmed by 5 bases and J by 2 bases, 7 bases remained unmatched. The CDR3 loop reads CASSPDAGGPYNEQFF. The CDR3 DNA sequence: TGTGCCAGCAGCCCAGATGCGGGGGGGCCCTACAATGAGCAGTTCTTC.

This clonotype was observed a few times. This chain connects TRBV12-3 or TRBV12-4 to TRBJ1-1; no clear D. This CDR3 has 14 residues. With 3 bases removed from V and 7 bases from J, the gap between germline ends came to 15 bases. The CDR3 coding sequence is TGTGCCAGCAGTTTGTTGGCCCAGAGGGTTGAAGCTTTCTTT. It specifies CASSLLAQRVEAFF.

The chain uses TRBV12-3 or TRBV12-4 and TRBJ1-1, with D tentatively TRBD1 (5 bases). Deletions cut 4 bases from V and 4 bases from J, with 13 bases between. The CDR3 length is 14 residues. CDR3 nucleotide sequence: TGTGCCAGCAGTTCTGGGGGGTCGGGCACTGAAGCTTTCTTT. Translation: CASSSGGSGTEAFF.

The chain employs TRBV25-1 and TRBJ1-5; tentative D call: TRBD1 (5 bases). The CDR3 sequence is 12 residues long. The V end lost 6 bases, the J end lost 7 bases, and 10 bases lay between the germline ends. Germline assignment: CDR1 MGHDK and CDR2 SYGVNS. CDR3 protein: CASSWGGQPQHF. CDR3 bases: TGTGCCAGCAGCTGGGGGGGGCAGCCCCAGCATTTT.

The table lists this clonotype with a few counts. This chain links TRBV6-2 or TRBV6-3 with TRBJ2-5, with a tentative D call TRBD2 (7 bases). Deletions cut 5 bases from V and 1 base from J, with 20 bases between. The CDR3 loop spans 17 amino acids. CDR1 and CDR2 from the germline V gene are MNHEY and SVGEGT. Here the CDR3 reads CASSPGLGGPSQETQYF. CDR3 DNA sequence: TGTGCCAGCAGTCCGGGGTTGGGGGGGCCTTCCCAAGAGACCCAGTACTTC.

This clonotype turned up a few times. CDR3 residues: CASSLEPGIHEQFF. Written as DNA, the CDR3 is TGTGCCAGCAGCTTGGAACCGGGCATCCATGAGCAGTTCTTC. The gene calls are TRBV9 and TRBJ2-1; unclear D gene. The germline V gene has CDR1 SGDLS and CDR2 YYNGEE. The CDR3 runs 14 residues. V lost 4 bases and J lost 8, with 16 bases in between.

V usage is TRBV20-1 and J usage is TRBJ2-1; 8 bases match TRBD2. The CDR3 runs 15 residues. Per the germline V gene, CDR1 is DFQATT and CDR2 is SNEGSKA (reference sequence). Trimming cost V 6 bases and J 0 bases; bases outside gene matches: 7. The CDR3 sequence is CSALAGTSSYNEQFF. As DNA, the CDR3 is TGCAGTGCATTAGCGGGGACAAGCTCCTACAATGAGCAGTTCTTC.

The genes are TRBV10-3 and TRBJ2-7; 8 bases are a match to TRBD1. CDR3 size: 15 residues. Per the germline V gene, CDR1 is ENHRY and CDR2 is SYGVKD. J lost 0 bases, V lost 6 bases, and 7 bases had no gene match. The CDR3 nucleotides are TGTGCCATCAGGGACGGACAGGGATACTCCTACGAGCAGTACTTC. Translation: CAIRDGQGYSYEQYF.

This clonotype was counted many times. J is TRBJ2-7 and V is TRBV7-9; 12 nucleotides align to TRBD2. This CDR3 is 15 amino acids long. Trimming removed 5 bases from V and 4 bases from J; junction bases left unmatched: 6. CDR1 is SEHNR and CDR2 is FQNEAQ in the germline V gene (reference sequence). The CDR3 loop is CASSTRTSGVYEQYF. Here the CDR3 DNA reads TGTGCCAGCAGCACGCGGACTAGCGGGGTTTACGAGCAGTACTTC.

The CDR3 here is CSARGYGGHGEPQHF. DNA for the CDR3: TGCAGTGCTAGAGGATACGGAGGGCATGGGGAGCCCCAGCATTTT. The V gene is TRBV20-1, the J gene TRBJ1-5; D call uncertain. Trimming removed 1 base from V and 8 bases from J, with 18 bases in between. Germline V gives CDR1 DFQATT, CDR2 SNEGSKA (reference sequence). CDR3 length: 15 residues.

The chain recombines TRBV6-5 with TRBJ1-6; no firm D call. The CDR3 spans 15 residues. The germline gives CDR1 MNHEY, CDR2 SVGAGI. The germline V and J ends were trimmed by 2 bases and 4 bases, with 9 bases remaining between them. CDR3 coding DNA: TGTGCCAGCAGTTACCAGGCTCCATATAATTCACCCCTCCACTTT. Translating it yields CASSYQAPYNSPLHF.

The CDR3: CSARPGQGVGEQFF. Written as DNA, the CDR3 is TGCAGTGCTCGTCCCGGACAGGGGGTGGGTGAGCAGTTCTTC. V usage is TRBV20-1 and J usage is TRBJ2-1; 10 bases map to TRBD1. Trimming took 5 bases from V and 9 from J; bases not matched to a gene: 10. The CDR3 extends over 14 amino acids. Germline-derived CDR1 and CDR2 are DFQATT and SNEGSKA (reference sequence).

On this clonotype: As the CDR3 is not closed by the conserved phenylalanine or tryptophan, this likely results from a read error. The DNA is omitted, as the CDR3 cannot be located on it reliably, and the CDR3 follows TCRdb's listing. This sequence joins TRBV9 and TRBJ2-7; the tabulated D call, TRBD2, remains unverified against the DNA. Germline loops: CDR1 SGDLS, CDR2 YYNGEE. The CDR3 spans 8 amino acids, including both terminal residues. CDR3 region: CASSNTRT.

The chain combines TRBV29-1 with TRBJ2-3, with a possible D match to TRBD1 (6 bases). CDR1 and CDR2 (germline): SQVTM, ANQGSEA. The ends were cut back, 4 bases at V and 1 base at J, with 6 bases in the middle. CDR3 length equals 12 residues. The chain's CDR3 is CSVAGGTDTQYF. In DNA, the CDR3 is TGCAGCGTTGCAGGGGGCACAGATACGCAGTATTTT.

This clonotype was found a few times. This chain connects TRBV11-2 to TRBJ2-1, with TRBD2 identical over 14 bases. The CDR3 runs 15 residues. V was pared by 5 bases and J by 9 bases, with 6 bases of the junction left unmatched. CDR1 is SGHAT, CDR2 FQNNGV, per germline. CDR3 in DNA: TGTGCCAGCAGCCGCGGACTAGCGGGAGGTGTTGAGCAGTTCTTC. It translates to CASSRGLAGGVEQFF.

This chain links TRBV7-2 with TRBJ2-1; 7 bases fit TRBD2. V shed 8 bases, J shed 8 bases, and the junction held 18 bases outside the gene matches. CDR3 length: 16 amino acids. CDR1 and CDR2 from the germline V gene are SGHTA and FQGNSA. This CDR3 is CASGKALGGSNDEQFF. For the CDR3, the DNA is TGTGCCAGCGGCAAGGCCCTCGGCGGGAGTAACGATGAGCAGTTCTTC.

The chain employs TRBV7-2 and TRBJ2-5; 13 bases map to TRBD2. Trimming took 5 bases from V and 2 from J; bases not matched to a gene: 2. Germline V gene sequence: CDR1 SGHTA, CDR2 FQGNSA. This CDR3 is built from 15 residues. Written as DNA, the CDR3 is TGTGCCAGCAGCGGACTAGCGGGGGTACAAGAGACCCAGTACTTC. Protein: CASSGLAGVQETQYF.

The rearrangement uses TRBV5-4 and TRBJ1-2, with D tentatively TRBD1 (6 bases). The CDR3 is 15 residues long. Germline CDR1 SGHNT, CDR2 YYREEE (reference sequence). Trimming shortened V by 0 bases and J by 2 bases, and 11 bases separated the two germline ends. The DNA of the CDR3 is TGTGCCAGCAGCTTGGGGGCAACAGGGAACTATGGCTACACCTTC. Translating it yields CASSLGATGNYGYTF.

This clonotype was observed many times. The CDR3 coding sequence is TGTGCCAGCAGTACAGGGGGCTCCTACAATGAGCAGTTCTTC. Encoded protein: CASSTGGSYNEQFF. The genes are TRBV2 and TRBJ2-1; 8 bases are a match to TRBD1. The germline gives CDR1 SNHLY, CDR2 FYNNEI. The CDR3 has 14 amino acids. V was clipped by 5 bases and J by 0 bases; unmatched bases: 0.

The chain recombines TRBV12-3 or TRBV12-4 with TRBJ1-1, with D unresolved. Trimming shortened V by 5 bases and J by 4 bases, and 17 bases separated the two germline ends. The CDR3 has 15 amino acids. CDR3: CASSLLQVRPTEAFF. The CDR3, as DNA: TGTGCCAGCAGTCTCCTGCAGGTCCGTCCCACTGAAGCTTTCTTT.

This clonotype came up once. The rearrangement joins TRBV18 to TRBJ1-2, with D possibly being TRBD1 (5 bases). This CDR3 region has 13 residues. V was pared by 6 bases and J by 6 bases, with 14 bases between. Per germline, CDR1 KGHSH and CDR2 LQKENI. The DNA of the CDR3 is TGTGCCAGCTCTAATGGGGCAAATGATGGCTACACCTTC. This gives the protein CASSNGANDGYTF.

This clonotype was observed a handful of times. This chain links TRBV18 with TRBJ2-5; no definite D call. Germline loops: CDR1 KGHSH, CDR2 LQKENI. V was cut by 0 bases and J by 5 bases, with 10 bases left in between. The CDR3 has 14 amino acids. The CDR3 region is CASSPPMYLETQYF. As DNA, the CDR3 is TGTGCCAGCTCACCACCGATGTACCTCGAGACCCAGTACTTC.

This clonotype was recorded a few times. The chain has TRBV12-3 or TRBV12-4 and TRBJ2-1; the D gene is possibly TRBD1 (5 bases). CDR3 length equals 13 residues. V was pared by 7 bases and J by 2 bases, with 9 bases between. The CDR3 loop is CASMGQTYNEQFF. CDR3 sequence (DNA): TGTGCCAGCATGGGGCAGACCTACAATGAGCAGTTCTTC.

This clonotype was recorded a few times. The CDR3 DNA sequence: TGTGCCAGCAGCTTAGACGGCACAGGTCCCAATCAGCCCCAGCATTTT. Its protein product is CASSLDGTGPNQPQHF. The chain links TRBV7-2 to TRBJ1-5, with D perhaps TRBD1 (5 bases). The germline V gene encodes CDR1 SGHTA and CDR2 FQGNSA. The CDR3 runs to 16 residues. The V end lost 1 base, the J end lost 3 bases, and 13 bases lay between the germline ends.

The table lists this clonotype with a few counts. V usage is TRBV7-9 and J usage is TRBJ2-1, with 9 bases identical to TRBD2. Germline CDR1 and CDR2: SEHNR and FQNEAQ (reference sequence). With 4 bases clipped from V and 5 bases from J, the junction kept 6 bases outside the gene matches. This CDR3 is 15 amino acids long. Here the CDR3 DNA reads TGTGCCAGCAGCTGGTGGCGGGAGGGTAACAATGAGCAGTTCTTC. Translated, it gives CASSWWREGNNEQFF.

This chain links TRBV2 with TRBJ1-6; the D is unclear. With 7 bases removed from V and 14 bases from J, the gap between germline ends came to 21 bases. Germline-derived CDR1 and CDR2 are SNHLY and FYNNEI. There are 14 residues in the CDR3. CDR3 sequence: CASTGGGLASTLHF. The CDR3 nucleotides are TGTGCCAGCACCGGCGGCGGGCTAGCCAGCACCCTCCACTTT.

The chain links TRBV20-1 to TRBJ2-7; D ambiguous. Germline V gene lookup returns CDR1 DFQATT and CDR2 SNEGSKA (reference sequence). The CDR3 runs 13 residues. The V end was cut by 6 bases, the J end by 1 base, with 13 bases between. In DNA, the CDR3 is TGCAGTGCCAGCAAGGGAAAGTCCTACGAGCAGTACTTC. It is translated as CSASKGKSYEQYF.